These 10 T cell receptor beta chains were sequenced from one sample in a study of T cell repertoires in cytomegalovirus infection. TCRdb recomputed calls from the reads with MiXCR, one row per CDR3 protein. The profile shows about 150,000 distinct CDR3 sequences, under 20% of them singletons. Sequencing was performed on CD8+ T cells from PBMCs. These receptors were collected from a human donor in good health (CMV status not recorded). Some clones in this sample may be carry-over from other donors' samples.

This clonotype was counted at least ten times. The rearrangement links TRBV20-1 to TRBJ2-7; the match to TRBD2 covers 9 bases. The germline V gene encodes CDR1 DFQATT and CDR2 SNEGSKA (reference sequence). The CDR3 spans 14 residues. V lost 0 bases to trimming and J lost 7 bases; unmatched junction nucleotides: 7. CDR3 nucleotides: TGCAGTGCTAGAGAGCGGGAGGGCCTTTGGGAGCAGTACTTC. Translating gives CSAREREGLWEQYF.

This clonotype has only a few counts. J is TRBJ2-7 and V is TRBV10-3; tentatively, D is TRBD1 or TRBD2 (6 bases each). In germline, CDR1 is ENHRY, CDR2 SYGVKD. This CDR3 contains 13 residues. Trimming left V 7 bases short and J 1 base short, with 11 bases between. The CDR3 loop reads CAIKPGASYEQYF. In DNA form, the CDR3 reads TGTGCCATCAAACCGGGGGCTTCCTACGAGCAGTACTTC.

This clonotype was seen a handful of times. CDR3 region: CASRQRWVQETQYF. As DNA, the CDR3 is TGTGCCAGCAGGCAGCGTTGGGTCCAAGAGACCCAGTACTTC. The rearrangement joins TRBV6-2 or TRBV6-3 to TRBJ2-5; D unclear. Trimming removed 6 bases from V and 1 base from J, with 12 bases in between. This CDR3 has 14 residues. CDR1 is MNHEY and CDR2 is SVGEGT in the germline V gene.

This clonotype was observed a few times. CDR3 bases: TGTGCCACCAGTGCCGAACCACGGAGCTATGGCTACACCTTC. Amino acid sequence: CATSAEPRSYGYTF. V usage is TRBV24-1 and J usage is TRBJ1-2; D not certain. This CDR3 has 14 residues. V was shortened by 5 bases and J by 4 bases, with 13 bases between the two germline ends. Germline-derived CDR1 and CDR2 are KGHDR and SFDVKD.

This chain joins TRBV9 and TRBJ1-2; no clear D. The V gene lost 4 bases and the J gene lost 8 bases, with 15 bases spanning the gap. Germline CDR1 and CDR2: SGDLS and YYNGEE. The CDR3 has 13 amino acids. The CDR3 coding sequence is TGTGCCAGCAGCCCTACAATCTCCGAGGGCTACACCTTC. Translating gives CASSPTISEGYTF.

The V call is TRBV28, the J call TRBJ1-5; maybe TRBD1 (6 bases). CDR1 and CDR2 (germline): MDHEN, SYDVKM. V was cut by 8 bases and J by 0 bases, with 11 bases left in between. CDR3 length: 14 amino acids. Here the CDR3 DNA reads TGTGCCAGCCGGACAGAGTATAGCAATCAGCCCCAGCATTTT. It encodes CASRTEYSNQPQHF.

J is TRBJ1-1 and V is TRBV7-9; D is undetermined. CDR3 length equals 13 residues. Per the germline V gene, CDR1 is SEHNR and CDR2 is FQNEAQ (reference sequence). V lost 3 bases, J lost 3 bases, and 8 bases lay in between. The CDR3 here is CASSLWRDTEAFF. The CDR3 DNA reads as TGTGCCAGCAGCTTGTGGAGGGACACTGAAGCTTTCTTT.

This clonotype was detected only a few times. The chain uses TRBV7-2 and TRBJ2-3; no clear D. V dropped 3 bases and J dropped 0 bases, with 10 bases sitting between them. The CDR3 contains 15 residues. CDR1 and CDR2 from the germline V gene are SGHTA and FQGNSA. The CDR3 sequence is CASSFVARSTDTQYF. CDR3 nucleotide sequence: TGTGCCAGCAGCTTCGTTGCGCGGAGCACAGATACGCAGTATTTT.

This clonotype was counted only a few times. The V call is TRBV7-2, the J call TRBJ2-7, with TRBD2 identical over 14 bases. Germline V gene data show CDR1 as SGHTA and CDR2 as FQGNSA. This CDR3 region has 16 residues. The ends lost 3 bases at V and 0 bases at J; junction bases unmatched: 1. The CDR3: CASSLGLAGVSYEQYF. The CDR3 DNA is TGTGCCAGCAGCTTGGGACTAGCGGGGGTCTCCTACGAGCAGTACTTC.

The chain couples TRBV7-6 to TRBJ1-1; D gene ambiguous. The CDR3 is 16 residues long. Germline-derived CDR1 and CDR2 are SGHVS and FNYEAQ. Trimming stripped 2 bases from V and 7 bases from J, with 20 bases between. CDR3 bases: TGTGCCAGCAGCTTATCCGGGCAGGCGCGTCCATATGAAGCTTTCTTT. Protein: CASSLSGQARPYEAFF.